This is a list of T cell receptor beta chains from one sample in a study of Ad26.COV2.S vaccination and SARS-CoV-2 variants. The data were produced by immunoSEQ multiplex PCR, yet TCRdb's version contains in-frame clones alone and is incomplete. Altogether roughly 510,000 clones are present, roughly 87% being singletons, with the ten largest covering about 13%. Specimen: peripheral blood, collected in a trial of Ad26.COV2.S vaccine versus placebo. These receptors were collected from a person aged 18-65 years who received the Ad26.COV2.S COVID-19 vaccine or a placebo. Both conserved end residues are part of each CDR3. D genes are given only for firm matches. A row's size may be missing; if present it is once, few, many or a size class.

v_gene	d_gene	abundance	len	j_gene	CDR3nt	CDR3aa
TRBV7-6	-	once	16	TRBJ1-2	TGTGCCAGCAGCTTAGACGGTCCCAGCCCCAACTATGGCTACACCTTC	CASSLDGPSPNYGYTF
TRBV15	-	-	15	TRBJ1-6	TGTGCCACCAAGGGGGGCGCTAGCCCCAATTCACCCCTCCACTTT	CATKGGASPNSPLHF
TRBV9	-	-	14	TRBJ2-1	TGTGCCAGCAGCGTAGATCCTGCTTACAATGAGCAGTTCTTC	CASSVDPAYNEQFF
TRBV30	-	-	14	TRBJ1-2	TGTGCCTGGAAGTTGTGGGGCAACCTGAAGGGCTACACCTTC	CAWKLWGNLKGYTF
TRBV4-2	TRBD1	-	14	TRBJ1-4	TGTGCCAGCAGCCAAGATTTGAGGGGGCAAAAACTGTTTTTT	CASSQDLRGQKLFF
TRBV30	-	-	14	TRBJ2-7	TGTGCCTGGAGCGTCTCTAGCCTCCCTTACGAGCAGTACTTC	CAWSVSSLPYEQYF
TRBV15	-	-	8	TRBJ1-2	TGTTCAGGGGTTGGCTACACCTTC	CSGVGYTF
TRBV27	-	-	11	TRBJ2-1	TGTGCCAGCAGTGACTACTATTCGCAGTTCTTC	CASSDYYSQFF
TRBV5-1	TRBD2	-	16	TRBJ2-5	TGCGCCAGCAGCTCTGGACTAGCGGGAGTTTCTGAGACCCAGTACTTC	CASSSGLAGVSETQYF
TRBV28	TRBD1	once	17	TRBJ1-3	TGTGCCAGCAGCCCCACGACAGGGCGCATCTCAGGAAACACCATATATTTT	CASSPTTGRISGNTIYF
TRBV6-5	TRBD1	-	15	TRBJ2-2	TGTGCCAGCAGACCGGACAGGGGATTTACCGGGGAGCTGTTTTTT	CASRPDRGFTGELFF